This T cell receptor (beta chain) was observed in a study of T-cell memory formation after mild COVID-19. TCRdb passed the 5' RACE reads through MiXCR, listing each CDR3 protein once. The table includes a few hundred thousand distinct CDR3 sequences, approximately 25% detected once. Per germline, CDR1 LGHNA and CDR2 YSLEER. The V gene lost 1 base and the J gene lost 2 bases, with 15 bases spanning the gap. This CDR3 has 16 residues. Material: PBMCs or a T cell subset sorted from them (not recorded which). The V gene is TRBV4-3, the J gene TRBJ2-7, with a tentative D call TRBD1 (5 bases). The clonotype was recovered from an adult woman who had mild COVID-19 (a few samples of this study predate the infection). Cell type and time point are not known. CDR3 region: CASSQVRSGNPYEQYF. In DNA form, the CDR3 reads TGCGCCAGCAGCCAAGTTAGATCAGGGAATCCCTACGAGCAGTACTTC.